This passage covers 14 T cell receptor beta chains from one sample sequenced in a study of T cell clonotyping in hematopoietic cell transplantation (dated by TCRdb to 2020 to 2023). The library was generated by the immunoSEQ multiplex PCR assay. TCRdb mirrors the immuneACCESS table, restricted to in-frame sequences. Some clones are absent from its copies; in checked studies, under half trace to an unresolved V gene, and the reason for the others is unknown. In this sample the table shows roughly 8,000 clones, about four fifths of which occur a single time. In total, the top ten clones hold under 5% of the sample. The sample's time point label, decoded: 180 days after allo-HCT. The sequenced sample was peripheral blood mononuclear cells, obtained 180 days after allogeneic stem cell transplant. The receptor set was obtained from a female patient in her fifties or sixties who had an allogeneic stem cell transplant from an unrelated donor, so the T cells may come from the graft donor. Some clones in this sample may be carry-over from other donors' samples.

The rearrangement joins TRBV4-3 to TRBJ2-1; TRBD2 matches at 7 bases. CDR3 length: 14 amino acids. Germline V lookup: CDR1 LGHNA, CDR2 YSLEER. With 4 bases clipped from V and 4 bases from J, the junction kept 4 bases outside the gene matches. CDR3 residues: CASSRGEGYNEQFF. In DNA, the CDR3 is TGCGCCAGCAGCCGGGGGGAGGGGTACAATGAGCAGTTCTTC.

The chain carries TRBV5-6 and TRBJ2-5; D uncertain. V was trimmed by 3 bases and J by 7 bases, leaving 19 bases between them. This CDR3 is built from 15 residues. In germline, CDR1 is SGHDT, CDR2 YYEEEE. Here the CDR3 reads CASSSGGTMLATQYF. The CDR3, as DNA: TGTGCCAGCAGCTCGGGTGGAACGATGTTGGCGACCCAGTACTTC.

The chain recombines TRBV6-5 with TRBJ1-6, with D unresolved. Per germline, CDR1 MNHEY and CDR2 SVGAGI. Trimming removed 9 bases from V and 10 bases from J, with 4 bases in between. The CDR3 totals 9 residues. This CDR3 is CASGSPLHF. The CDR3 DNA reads TGTGCCAGTGGATCACCCCTCCACTTT.

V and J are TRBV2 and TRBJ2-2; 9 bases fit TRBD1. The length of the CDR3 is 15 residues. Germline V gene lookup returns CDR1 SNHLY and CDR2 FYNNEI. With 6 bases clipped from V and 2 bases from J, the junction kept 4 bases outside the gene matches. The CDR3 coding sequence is TGTGCCAGCAGACGGACAGGGGTAAACACCGGGGAGCTGTTTTTT. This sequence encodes CASRRTGVNTGELFF.

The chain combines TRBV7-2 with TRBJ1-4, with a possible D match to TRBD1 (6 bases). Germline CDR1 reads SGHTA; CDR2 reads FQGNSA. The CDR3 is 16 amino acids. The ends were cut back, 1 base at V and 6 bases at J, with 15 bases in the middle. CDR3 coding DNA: TGTGCCAGCAGCTTAGAGGGGGGACGGATCTATGAAAAACTGTTTTTT. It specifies CASSLEGGRIYEKLFF.

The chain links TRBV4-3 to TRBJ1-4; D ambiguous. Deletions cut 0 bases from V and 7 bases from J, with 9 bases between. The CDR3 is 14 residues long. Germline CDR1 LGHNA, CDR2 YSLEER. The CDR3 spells CASSQDRVGEKLFF. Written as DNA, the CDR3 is TGCGCCAGCAGCCAAGATCGCGTTGGTGAAAAACTGTTTTTT.

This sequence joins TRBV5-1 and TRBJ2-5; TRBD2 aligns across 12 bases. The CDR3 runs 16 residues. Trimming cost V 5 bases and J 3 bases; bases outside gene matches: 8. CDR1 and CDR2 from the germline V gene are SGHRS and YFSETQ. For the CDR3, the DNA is TGCGCCAGCAGGGATGCTAGCGGGGGGGCAGAAGAGACCCAGTACTTC. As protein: CASRDASGGAEETQYF.

The CDR3 bases are TGTGCCAGCAGCCATTACTCCACCGGGACTAGCGGGGCCTACAATGAGCAGTTCTTC. It yields the protein CASSHYSTGTSGAYNEQFF. The V call is TRBV7-2, the J call TRBJ2-1; 13 bases are a match to TRBD2. This CDR3 is built from 19 residues. The germline V gene encodes CDR1 SGHTA and CDR2 FQGNSA. The V segment lost 5 bases and the J segment 2 bases; nucleotides outside the gene matches: 12.

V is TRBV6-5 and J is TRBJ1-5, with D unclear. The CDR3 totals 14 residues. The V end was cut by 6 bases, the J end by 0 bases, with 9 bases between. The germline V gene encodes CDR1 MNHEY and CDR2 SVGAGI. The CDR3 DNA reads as TGTGCCAGCAGCGTTGGTAATAGCAATCAGCCCCAGCATTTT. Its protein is CASSVGNSNQPQHF.

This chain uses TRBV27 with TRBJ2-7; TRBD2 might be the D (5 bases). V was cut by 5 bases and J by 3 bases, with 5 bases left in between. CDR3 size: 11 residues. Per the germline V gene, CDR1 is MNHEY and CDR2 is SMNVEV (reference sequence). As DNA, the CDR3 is TGTGCCAGCAGTGGAGGCTACGAGCAGTACTTC. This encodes CASSGGYEQYF.

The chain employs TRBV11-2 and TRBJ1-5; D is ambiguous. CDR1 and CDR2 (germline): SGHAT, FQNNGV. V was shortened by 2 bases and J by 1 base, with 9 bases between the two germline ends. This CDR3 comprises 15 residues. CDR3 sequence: CASSLSGRSNQPQHF. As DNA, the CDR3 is TGTGCCAGCAGCTTAAGCGGACGGAGCAATCAGCCCCAGCATTTT.

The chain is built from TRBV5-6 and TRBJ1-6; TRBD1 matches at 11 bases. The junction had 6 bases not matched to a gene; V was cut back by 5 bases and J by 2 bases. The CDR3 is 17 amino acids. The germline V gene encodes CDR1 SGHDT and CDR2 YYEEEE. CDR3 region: CASSGGQGGAYNSPLHF. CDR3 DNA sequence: TGTGCCAGCAGTGGGGGACAGGGGGGCGCCTATAATTCACCCCTCCACTTT.

CDR3 loop: CASSESSQGILNTIYF. The CDR3 DNA sequence: TGTGCCAGCAGTGAATCCAGTCAGGGCATTCTAAACACCATATATTTT. The V gene is TRBV25-1, the J gene TRBJ1-3; D may be TRBD1 (5 bases). This CDR3 has 16 residues. Trimming removed 1 base at V and 6 bases at J, with 16 bases between. CDR1 MGHDK and CDR2 SYGVNS come from the germline V gene.

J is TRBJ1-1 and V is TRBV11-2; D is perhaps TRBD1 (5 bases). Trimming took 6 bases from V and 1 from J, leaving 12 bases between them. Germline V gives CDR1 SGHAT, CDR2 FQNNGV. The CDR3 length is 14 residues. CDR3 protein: CASRLAGQNTEAFF. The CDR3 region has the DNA TGTGCCAGCAGATTGGCAGGGCAGAACACTGAAGCTTTCTTT.